The TCR beta chain under discussion was sequenced for a study of blood T cell repertoires in COVID-19. TCRdb keeps only in-frame clones here, not all; method: immunoSEQ multiplex PCR. Here the sample spans some 150,000 clones, 75% to 90% being singletons. CDR3 length equals 13 residues. The germline V and J ends were trimmed by 6 bases and 4 bases, with 9 bases remaining between them. This receptor was identified in a woman aged 40 to 50 with acute or convalescent COVID-19. The chain recombines TRBV12-3 or TRBV12-4 with TRBJ2-2, with TRBD1 as a possible D gene (5 bases). Sequenced input: peripheral blood. CDR3 bases: TGTGCCAGCAGCCAGGGTCCCACCGGGGAGCTGTTTTTT. It codes for CASSQGPTGELFF.